These 16 T cell receptor beta chains came from one sample sequenced in a study of T cell clonality in common variable immunodeficiency. The method was immunoSEQ multiplex PCR; TCRdb's version includes in-frame clones alone and lacks a portion of them. The record shows tens of thousands of clones for this sample, with no singletons present. Sequences were obtained from peripheral blood mononuclear cells. The receptors shown here come from a person aged 18-70 years in good health.

Ten or more counts support this clone. The CDR3 extends 3 residues past the end of the read, so its final part is completed from the germline J gene. J is TRBJ2-2 and V is TRBV29-1, with TRBD2 matching over 13 bases. With 5 bases clipped from V and 7 bases from J, the junction kept 7 bases outside the gene matches. Germline assignment: CDR1 SQVTM and CDR2 ANQGSEA. The CDR3 is 15 amino acids. Incomplete CDR3 DNA: TGCAGCGTTCGTAGGACTAGCGGGAGTCGCGGGGAG. It is translated as CSVRRTSGSRGE. The CDR3 as a whole reads CSVRRTSGSRGELFF.

This clone was seen repeatedly, ten times or more. The read gets to within 3 residues of the CDR3 end, and the germline J gene fills in the rest. The chain recombines TRBV5-6 with TRBJ2-1; D unclear. V lost 2 bases and J 0 bases, leaving 6 bases between the germline ends. CDR3 size: 14 residues. Germline lookup yields CDR1 SGHDT and CDR2 YYEEEE. CDR3 DNA (partial): TGTGCCAGCAGCTTTGCGTCCTCCTACAATGAG. Translation: CASSFASSYNE. The CDR3 in full is CASSFASSYNEQFF. Using reference TRBV5-6 and TRBJ2-1 for the parts outside the CDR3, the full variable domain is DAGVTQSPTHLIKTRGQQVTLRCSPKSGHDTVSWYQQALGQGPQFIFQYYEEEERQRGNFPDRFSGHQFPNYSSELNVNALLLGDSALYLCASSFASSYNEQFFGPGTRLTVL.

This clone was seen ten or more times. The read ends 3 residues shy of where the CDR3 ends; the end is completed using the germline J gene. The chain recombines TRBV20-1 with TRBJ2-7; the match to TRBD1 covers 7 bases. Germline V gene sequence: CDR1 DFQATT, CDR2 SNEGSKA (reference sequence). This CDR3 contains 14 residues. Trimming at V came to 3 bases and at J to 0 bases, leaving 5 bases not matched to a gene. CDR3 protein: CSARDRWSSYEQYF. The part of the CDR3 DNA that was read is TGCAGTGCTAGGGACAGGTGGAGCTCCTACGAG.

This clone was counted ten times or more. The read terminates 3 residues before the CDR3 end, so the remaining end is supplied by the germline J gene. V usage is TRBV20-1 and J usage is TRBJ2-7; the D gene is possibly TRBD1 (6 bases). Germline loops: CDR1 DFQATT, CDR2 SNEGSKA (reference sequence). The CDR3 has 12 amino acids. The V end lost 5 bases, the J end lost 0 bases, and 8 bases lay between the germline ends. The CDR3 here is CSALQGSYEQYF. The CDR3 DNA, read in part, is TGCAGTGCTTTACAGGGCTCCTACGAG.

The sample holds many counts of this clone. The missing CDR3 end, 3 residues past where the read stops, is filled in from the germline J gene. The chain combines TRBV5-6 with TRBJ1-2; TRBD1 is a possible D gene (6 bases). The germline V gene has CDR1 SGHDT and CDR2 YYEEEE. This CDR3 region has 15 residues. CDR3 region: CASSPYSGTLEGYTF. Partial CDR3 DNA: TGTGCCAGCAGCCCATACTCCGGGACACTGGAGGGC.

There are many counts of this clone. The CDR3 end falls 3 residues outside the read, so it is completed with the germline J gene. The chain is built from TRBV5-1 and TRBJ1-1, with TRBD1 matching over 7 bases. V shed 4 bases, J shed 1 base, and the junction held 13 bases outside the gene matches. Per the germline V gene, CDR1 is SGHRS and CDR2 is YFSETQ. This CDR3 is 17 amino acids long. The CDR3: CASSGRSTGWGNTEAFF. The CDR3 bases that were read are TGCGCCAGCAGCGGTAGATCGACAGGGTGGGGGAACACTGAA.

This clone was observed at least ten times. The CDR3 end falls 3 residues outside the read, so it is completed with the germline J gene. The chain couples TRBV11-3 to TRBJ2-5; 7 bases agree with TRBD2. V lost 0 bases, J lost 4 bases, and 5 bases stayed unmatched. Germline V gives CDR1 SGHNT, CDR2 YENEEA. The CDR3 is made up of 15 amino acids. This CDR3 is CASSLEAGVGETQYF. The DNA read from the CDR3 is TGTGCCAGCAGCTTAGAGGCGGGAGTGGGAGAGACC.

Ten or more counts support this clone. The CDR3 is cut off 3 residues early in the read; its end comes from the germline J gene. This sequence joins TRBV5-4 and TRBJ1-5; the match to TRBD1 covers 8 bases. Per the germline V gene, CDR1 is SGHNT and CDR2 is YYREEE (reference sequence). The CDR3 is made up of 15 amino acids. Trimming removed 4 bases from V and 1 base from J; junction bases left unmatched: 4. The covered CDR3 bases are TGTGCCAGCAGCCCGGACAGGGAGAGCAATCAGCCC. Encoded protein: CASSPDRESNQP. The entire CDR3 protein is CASSPDRESNQPQHF.

Many counts were recorded for this clone. Read data end 3 residues before the CDR3 end; the end is taken from the germline J gene. The chain couples TRBV29-1 to TRBJ1-1, with D tentatively TRBD1 (6 bases). The CDR3 spans 14 residues. Germline V gene lookup returns CDR1 SQVTM and CDR2 ANQGSEA. V lost 4 bases and J lost 0, with 12 bases in between. CDR3 bases read: TGCAGCGTTGGGCAGGGGATATTGAACACTGAA. Residues: CSVGQGILNTE. Given in full, the CDR3 is CSVGQGILNTEAFF.

This clone was seen repeatedly, ten times or more. The missing CDR3 end, 3 residues past where the read stops, is filled in from the germline J gene. The chain combines TRBV14 with TRBJ2-7, with 10 bases identical to TRBD2. Per germline, CDR1 SGHDN and CDR2 FVKESK. The J segment lost 4 bases and the V segment lost 1 base, leaving 4 bases of the junction unmatched. The CDR3 contains 15 residues. The CDR3 sequence is CASSQGRTSGYEQYF. Incomplete CDR3 DNA: TGTGCCAGCAGCCAAGGGCGGACTAGCGGATACGAG.

On this clone: The read ends 3 residues before the CDR3 terminus; that terminus is restored from the germline J gene. The genes are TRBV18 and TRBJ1-2; D unclear. The CDR3 extends over 13 amino acids. Germline V gives CDR1 KGHSH, CDR2 LQKENI. The sequenced part of the CDR3 DNA is TGTGCCAGCTCACCACCGTCAGAAGATACC. It codes for CASSPPSEDT. The CDR3 as a whole reads CASSPPSEDTYTF.

In its sample, this clone was seen many times. The read terminates 3 residues before the CDR3 end, so the remaining end is supplied by the germline J gene. This rearrangement joins TRBV10-3 to TRBJ2-3; TRBD2 agrees at 8 bases. From germline, CDR1 is ENHRY and CDR2 SYGVKD. The CDR3 is made up of 18 amino acids. V lost 6 bases, J lost 2 bases, and 16 bases stayed unmatched. The CDR3 bases that were read are TGTGCCATCAGCAAGGGGAGAGTGGCGGGGGGCATCACAGATACG. This codes for CAISKGRVAGGITDT. Given in full, the CDR3 is CAISKGRVAGGITDTQYF.

This clone was recorded many times. The read is 3 residues too short to cover the CDR3 end, so that end is filled in from the germline J gene. V is TRBV5-5 and J is TRBJ1-6; D remains unclear. V lost 2 bases, J lost 8 bases, and 2 bases lay in between. This CDR3 comprises 11 residues. Germline values: CDR1 SGHKS, CDR2 YYEKEE (reference sequence). CDR3: CASSFDSPLHF. CDR3 DNA, as far as it was read: TGTGCCAGCAGCTTCGATTCACCC.

This clone was counted ten times or more. The read ends 3 residues shy of where the CDR3 ends; the end is completed using the germline J gene. The J gene is TRBJ2-3, the V gene TRBV7-8; D not resolved. This CDR3 region has 12 residues. V dropped 5 bases and J dropped 5 bases, with 8 bases sitting between them. The germline gives CDR1 SGHVS, CDR2 FQNEAQ. Incomplete CDR3 DNA: TGTGCCAGCAGCCTAAGAATAGATACG. It translates to CASSLRIDT. The CDR3 in its entirety is CASSLRIDTQYF.

This clone showed up many times. The CDR3 is CASSVLQGDETQYF. The CDR3 bases that were read are TGTGCCAGCAGCGTCCTACAGGGTGATGAGACC. J is TRBJ2-5 and V is TRBV5-4; TRBD1 is a possible D gene (6 bases). The CDR3 goes on 3 residues after the read ends, and that part is filled in from the germline J gene. CDR1 SGHNT and CDR2 YYREEE come from the germline V gene (reference sequence). Trimming pared 4 bases from V and 5 bases from J, leaving 15 bases between. The CDR3 extends over 14 amino acids.

This clone was observed at least ten times. The read ends 3 residues shy of where the CDR3 ends; the end is completed using the germline J gene. The gene calls are TRBV10-3 and TRBJ2-1; TRBD1 might be the D (5 bases). This CDR3 comprises 14 residues. In germline, CDR1 is ENHRY, CDR2 SYGVKD. V gave up 0 bases and J gave up 8 bases, with 11 bases separating them. Incomplete CDR3 DNA: TGTGCCATCAGTGAGTCGGCAGGGCCCCATGAG. Protein: CAISESAGPHE. From start to end, the CDR3 is CAISESAGPHEQFF.